The rows below give T cell receptor beta chains drawn from one sample of a study of cytomegalovirus exposure and HLA in healthy donors. Using immunoSEQ multiplex PCR, the repertoire was profiled, and TCRdb retains in-frame clones only, with some absent. The sample has 100,000 to 150,000 clones; the top ten hold over 1.5%. Sequenced material: PBMCs. These receptors all stem from a woman aged 40 to 50 in good health and CMV-seropositive. The CDR3 runs from the conserved cysteine through the conserved F or W. The order of the fields is V gene, J gene, D gene, CDR3 protein, CDR3 DNA. A D gene is named only where the DNA matches it firmly.

>TRBV6-5|TRBJ2-1|TRBD2
CASSYSWTSSTEQFF
TGTGCCAGCAGTTACTCCTGGACTAGCAGTACTGAGCAGTTCTTC
>TRBV19|TRBJ1-1|NA
CASTPAGNTEAFF
TGTGCCAGTACCCCGGCGGGGAACACTGAAGCTTTCTTT
>TRBV27|TRBJ2-7|TRBD2
CASSSSGATYEQYF
TGTGCCAGCAGTTCCAGCGGGGCCACCTACGAGCAGTACTTC
>TRBV28|TRBJ1-2|TRBD1
CASSLPGQVNYGYTF
TGTGCCAGCAGTCTTCCGGGACAGGTGAACTATGGCTACACCTTC
>TRBV10-3|TRBJ2-3|TRBD2
CAISVGRDTDTQYF
TGTGCCATCAGCGTCGGGAGGGACACAGATACGCAGTATTTT
>TRBV18|TRBJ1-1|NA
CASSLGTDTEAFF
TGTGCCAGCTCACTCGGAACAGACACTGAAGCTTTCTTT
>TRBV2|TRBJ2-1|TRBD2
CASSPLWREINNEQFF
TGTGCCAGCTCTCCGCTCTGGCGGGAGATCAACAATGAGCAGTTCTTC
>TRBV29-1|TRBJ1-2|NA
CSVEAGAGYGYTF
TGCAGCGTTGAAGCAGGGGCTGGCTATGGCTACACCTTC
>TRBV15|TRBJ1-1|TRBD1
CATLRDRGHSTEAFF
TGTGCCACCCTCCGGGACAGGGGGCATAGCACTGAAGCTTTCTTT
>TRBV2|TRBJ2-4|TRBD2
CASSERRTSGSGGKNIQYF
TGTGCCAGCAGTGAAAGGAGGACTAGCGGGAGCGGCGGCAAAAACATTCAGTACTTC
>TRBV27|TRBJ2-7|NA
CASGVSGPGEQYF
TGTGCCAGCGGTGTATCGGGGCCCGGCGAGCAGTACTTC
>TRBV5-1|TRBJ2-7|TRBD1
CASSPGTATYEQYF
TGCGCCAGCAGCCCGGGGACAGCTACCTACGAGCAGTACTTC
>TRBV5-1|TRBJ1-1|NA
CASSLRGGGTEAFF
TGCGCCAGCAGCTTGCGCGGGGGAGGCACTGAAGCTTTCTTT
>TRBV6-5|TRBJ2-7|NA
CASLSPSRIYEQYF
TGTGCCAGCCTGTCGCCCTCGCGGATCTACGAGCAGTACTTC
>TRBV16|TRBJ2-2|TRBD1
CASSRRTGANTGELFF
TGTGCCAGCAGCCGTCGGACAGGGGCAAACACCGGGGAGCTGTTTTTT
>TRBV28|TRBJ1-4|TRBD1
CAIGQGREKLFF
TGTGCCATCGGACAGGGGAGAGAAAAACTGTTTTTT
>TRBV5-1|TRBJ2-7|TRBD2
CASSLLAGETYEQYF
TGCGCCAGCAGCTTGCTAGCGGGAGAGACCTACGAGCAGTACTTC
>TRBV6-1|TRBJ1-2|TRBD1
CASSPDRGIGYTF
TGTGCCAGCAGCCCCGACAGGGGTATTGGCTACACCTTC
>TRBV7-3|TRBJ2-3|TRBD2
CASSLGSSGGTDTQYF
TGTGCCAGCAGCTTAGGTTCTAGCGGAGGCACAGATACGCAGTATTTT
>TRBV6-5|TRBJ1-2|TRBD1
CASRLGTAAAYGYTF
TGTGCCAGCAGGCTCGGGACAGCGGCTGCCTATGGCTACACCTTC
>TRBV4-3|TRBJ1-4|NA
CASSQARVGEKLFF
TGCGCCAGCAGCCAAGCCCGGGTTGGCGAAAAACTGTTTTTT
>TRBV28|TRBJ1-2|NA
CASSFLGEDYGYTF
TGTGCCAGCAGTTTCCTAGGAGAAGACTATGGCTACACCTTC
>TRBV9|TRBJ2-3|NA
CASSVVGIEVDTQYF
TGTGCCAGCAGCGTAGTAGGAATTGAGGTAGATACGCAGTATTTT
>TRBV7-3|TRBJ2-7|TRBD2
CASSPRGLAGAEQYF
TGTGCCAGCAGCCCCAGGGGACTAGCGGGAGCCGAGCAGTACTTC
>TRBV6-1|TRBJ1-5|TRBD1
CASSPGQGSNQPQHF
TGTGCCAGCAGCCCGGGACAGGGTAGCAATCAGCCCCAGCATTTT
>TRBV10-3|TRBJ2-5|NA
CAISVTTGETQYF
TGTGCCATCAGTGTTACTACTGGAGAGACCCAGTACTTC
>TRBV27|TRBJ2-5|TRBD1
CASSLAVTGGRETQYF
TGTGCCAGCAGTTTAGCCGTTACAGGGGGGCGAGAGACCCAGTACTTC
>TRBV6-5|TRBJ1-2|NA
CASSYIDRTPNYGYTF
TGTGCCAGCAGTTACATCGACAGGACGCCTAACTATGGCTACACCTTC
>TRBV4-3|TRBJ2-7|TRBD2
CASSQDDSSGGEQYF
TGCGCCAGCAGCCAAGATGACAGCTCGGGGGGCGAGCAGTACTTC
>TRBV15|TRBJ2-7|TRBD2
CATSRDLRGTGEQYF
TGTGCCACCAGCAGAGATTTGCGGGGGACCGGCGAGCAGTACTTC
>TRBV7-9|TRBJ2-7|NA
CASSSEQGGRYEQYF
TGTGCCAGCAGCTCCGAACAGGGTGGTCGCTACGAGCAGTACTTC
>TRBV5-4|TRBJ1-1|NA
CASSFKGGSTEAFF
TGTGCCAGCAGCTTTAAGGGTGGGAGTACTGAAGCTTTCTTT
>TRBV7-3|TRBJ2-7|NA
CASSLGPLGAYEQYF
TGTGCCAGCAGCTTAGGCCCGCTGGGGGCTTACGAGCAGTACTTC
>TRBV18|TRBJ2-5|NA
CASSRMAGYQETQYF
TGTGCCAGCTCACGGATGGCGGGTTACCAAGAGACCCAGTACTTC
>TRBV30|TRBJ2-7|TRBD1
CAWDPGQGLYEQYF
TGTGCCTGGGACCCGGGACAGGGGCTTTACGAGCAGTACTTC
>TRBV28|TRBJ2-2|NA
CASSPPVGGAKGGELFF
TGTGCCAGCAGTCCCCCGGTGGGGGGAGCGAAGGGCGGGGAGCTGTTTTTT
>TRBV9|TRBJ1-4|NA
CASSVNGNEKLFF
TGTGCCAGCAGCGTAAACGGTAATGAAAAACTGTTTTTT
>TRBV5-1|TRBJ2-5|TRBD1
CASSFSQGAQKTQYF
TGCGCCAGCAGCTTTAGCCAGGGGGCGCAAAAGACCCAGTACTTC
>TRBV9|TRBJ1-3|NA
CASSVGSGGNTIYF
TGTGCCAGCAGCGTAGGATCGGGAGGAAACACCATATATTTT
>TRBV5-6|TRBJ2-2|NA
CASPRQAPNTGELFF
TGTGCCAGCCCCCGCCAAGCGCCGAACACCGGGGAGCTGTTTTTT
>TRBV7-2|TRBJ2-1|NA
CASSLASLYNEQFF
TGTGCCAGCAGCTTAGCGTCTCTTTACAATGAGCAGTTCTTC
>TRBV14|TRBJ2-3|NA
CASTRGGTDTQYF
TGTGCCAGCACCCGGGGTGGCACAGATACGCAGTATTTT
>TRBV27|TRBJ2-1|NA
CASSGGNEQFF
TGTGCCAGCAGCGGCGGGAATGAGCAGTTCTTC
>TRBV2|TRBJ2-1|TRBD2
CATIGLAGDNEQFF
TGTGCCACCATAGGACTAGCGGGAGACAATGAGCAGTTCTTC
>TRBV5-8|TRBJ2-7|TRBD1
CASSLQGATDEQYF
TGTGCCAGCAGCTTACAGGGGGCTACCGACGAGCAGTACTTC